This T cell receptor (beta chain) was captured by sequencing in a study of T cell clones after liver transplantation. Study details: In this trial, immunosuppression withdrawal was attempted within 2 years of liver transplant. Draws occurred before transplant, before withdrawal, and after complete or failed withdrawal.

This clone ranks as medium-sized. Antigen specificity is unknown. Broader study findings: Low donor cell numbers restricted donor-reactive repertoire measurement in two subjects.

Assay: immunoSEQ multiplex PCR; the TCRdb copy retains only in-frame clones and omits some. The sample yields roughly 51,000 clones, approximately 71% seen once. This clonotype was sampled from a human patient who received a liver transplant. A subset of T cells may come from the graft donor. The sequencing here drew on CD4+ T cells from blood, taken around 54 months after liver transplant.

CDR3 sequence: CASSIDSRFGGTGNYGYTF. For the CDR3, the DNA is TGTGCCAGTAGTATAGATTCCCGCTTCGGTGGGACAGGGAACTATGGCTACACCTTC. The rearrangement uses TRBV19 and TRBJ1-2; 9 bases align to TRBD1. The CDR3 is made up of 19 amino acids. The V gene's germline CDR1 is LNHDA and CDR2 SQIVND (reference sequence). The V segment lost 0 bases and the J segment 2 bases; nucleotides outside the gene matches: 13.